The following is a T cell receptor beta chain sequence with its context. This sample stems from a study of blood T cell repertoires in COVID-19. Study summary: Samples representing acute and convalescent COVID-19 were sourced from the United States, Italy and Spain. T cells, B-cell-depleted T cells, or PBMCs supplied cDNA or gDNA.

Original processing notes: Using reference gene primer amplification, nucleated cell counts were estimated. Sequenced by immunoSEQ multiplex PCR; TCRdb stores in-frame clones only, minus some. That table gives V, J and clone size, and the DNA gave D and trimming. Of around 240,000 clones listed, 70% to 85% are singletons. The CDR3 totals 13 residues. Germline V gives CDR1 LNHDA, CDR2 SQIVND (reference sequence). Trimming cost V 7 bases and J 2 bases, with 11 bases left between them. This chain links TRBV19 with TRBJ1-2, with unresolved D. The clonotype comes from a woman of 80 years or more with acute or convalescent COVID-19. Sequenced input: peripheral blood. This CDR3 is CASKESDNYGYTF. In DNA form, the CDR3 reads TGTGCCAGTAAGGAGAGCGACAACTATGGCTACACCTTC.